Sequencing of this T cell receptor beta chain was carried out in a study of blood T cell repertoires in COVID-19. Background on the study: PBMCs, B-cell-depleted T cells, or T cells were the source of the cDNA or gDNA that made up the material.

The CDR3 is 21 amino acids. Germline-derived CDR1 and CDR2 are SQVTM and ANQGSEA. Trimming cost V 0 bases and J 0 bases, with 27 bases left between them. Per the authors' pipeline: Reference gene primers were amplified, and this amplification served to estimate nucleated cell counts. The data were produced by immunoSEQ multiplex PCR, yet TCRdb's version contains in-frame clones alone and is incomplete. Clone size and V and J calls were adopted from that table, with D and trimming inferred from the DNA. This repertoire shows about 270,000 clones, about nine tenths found once; its top ten account for about 4%.

This chain uses TRBV29-1 with TRBJ2-1; D might be TRBD2 (6 bases). Material for sequencing was PBMCs or T cells enriched from blood (not recorded which). The source is a woman aged 25 to 45 with acute COVID-19. The CDR3 is CSVEDPRLGTGTSSSYNEQFF. The CDR3 DNA reads as TGCAGCGTTGAAGATCCGCGCCTCGGGACTGGCACTTCGAGCTCCTACAATGAGCAGTTCTTC.